This record looks at one TCR beta chain sequence and its context. Antigen unknown. TCRdb fed the RT-PCR reads into MiXCR, producing one record per CDR3 protein. Altogether around 760,000 distinct CDR3 sequences are present, about 15% being singletons, with the ten largest covering around 7.3%. This sample is part of a study of response to subunit inactivated influenza vaccine. General study results and limits: There was a suggestion from the authors that each seasonal influenza vaccination recruits few new T cells.

Germline CDR1 reads MNHEY; CDR2 reads SMNVEV (reference sequence). V was cut by 8 bases and J by 5 bases, with 22 bases left in between. The CDR3 is 16 amino acids. The chain carries TRBV27 and TRBJ2-1; the D gene is possibly TRBD2 (7 bases). The receptor was derived from a man over 45 who received an inactivated influenza vaccine. Sequenced here: PBMCs from blood, sampled roughly 2 weeks before vaccination. CDR3 region: CASGGGGALRDNEQFF. CDR3 in DNA: TGTGCCAGCGGTGGGGGGGGGGCCCTTCGGGACAATGAGCAGTTCTTC.